Following are 14 T cell receptor beta chains from one sample sequenced in a study of blood T cells in healthy people across ages. Through a sample-barcoded 5' primer and a J-beta primer mix, a second PCR was run for roughly 6 to 11 cycles. One entry per CDR3 protein results from TCRdb running MiXCR on the 5' RACE reads. In the table there are 1.5 million to 2 million distinct CDR3 sequences, about 49% of which are singletons. Sequencing was carried out using blood. These receptor sequences come from a woman in her thirties or forties in good health.

The chain combines TRBV18 with TRBJ2-7; 7 bases are a match to TRBD1. The assigned J gene may be wrong: the sequence end matches TRBJ2-5 better. Germline V gene data show CDR1 as KGHSH and CDR2 as LQKENI. This CDR3 contains 14 residues. The CDR3 protein is CASSPTTGLETQYF. The CDR3 DNA follows: TGTGCCAGCTCACCAACGACAGGGCTGGAGACCCAGTACTTC.

This rearrangement joins TRBV10-3 to TRBJ2-7; 7 nucleotides line up with TRBD1. The CDR3 is 14 amino acids. Losses at the gene ends were 5 bases for V and 6 bases for J; bases not matched to a gene: 10. Germline-derived CDR1 and CDR2 are ENHRY and SYGVKD. The CDR3 sequence: CAISPGQWVREQYF. The CDR3, as DNA: TGTGCCATCAGTCCGGGACAGTGGGTCCGCGAGCAGTACTTC.

V and J are TRBV13 and TRBJ2-1, with 11 nucleotides matching TRBD2. V gave up 2 bases and J gave up 3 bases; unmatched junction bases: 3. CDR1 and CDR2 (germline): PRHDT, FYEKMQ (reference sequence). The CDR3 is 16 residues long. The DNA of the CDR3 is TGTGCCAGCAGCTTAAGACTAGCGGGGATCTACAATGAGCAGTTCTTC. Translation gives CASSLRLAGIYNEQFF.

This clonotype has a handful of counts. V gene TRBV10-3 combines with J gene TRBJ2-5; D gene unclear. In germline, CDR1 is ENHRY, CDR2 SYGVKD. This CDR3 contains 14 residues. Trimming cost V 0 bases and J 7 bases, with 12 bases left between them. CDR3 sequence: CAISESSAPGTQYF. CDR3 bases: TGTGCCATCAGTGAGTCGTCGGCCCCAGGGACCCAGTACTTC.

The genes are TRBV5-8 and TRBJ1-6; 7 bases map to TRBD1. The CDR3 has 14 residues. Trimming removed 3 bases from V and 6 bases from J; junction bases left unmatched: 3. The germline V gene has CDR1 SGHTS and CDR2 YDEGEE. CDR3 coding DNA: TGTGCCAGCAGCTGGGGACAGCTTAATTCACCCCTCCACTTT. This translates into CASSWGQLNSPLHF.

The rearrangement joins TRBV2 to TRBJ2-1, with TRBD2 identical over 9 bases. The germline CDR1 and CDR2 sequences are SNHLY and FYNNEI. V lost 5 bases to trimming and J lost 3 bases; unmatched junction nucleotides: 5. The CDR3 runs 15 residues. The CDR3 bases are TGTGCCAGCAGTCCCGGGACTAGCAACTACAATGAGCAGTTCTTC. It yields the protein CASSPGTSNYNEQFF.

The chain is built from TRBV3-1 and TRBJ2-2; D may be TRBD1 (6 bases). Trimming removed 4 bases at V and 4 bases at J, with 16 bases between. The germline gives CDR1 LGHDT, CDR2 YNNKEL (reference sequence). The CDR3 is made up of 16 amino acids. CDR3 coding DNA: TGTGCCAGCAGCCTCGACAGGTTTAGAGGCACCGGGGAGCTGTTTTTT. Translating gives CASSLDRFRGTGELFF.

This clonotype has a handful of counts. The V and J genes are TRBV7-2 and TRBJ2-3; D is unclear. The CDR3 spans 15 residues. Trimming took 5 bases from V and 2 from J, leaving 14 bases between them. Looked up from germline, CDR1 is SGHTA and CDR2 is FQGNSA. For the CDR3, the DNA is TGTGCCAGCAGCCTCTTACTCCAACCCACAGATACGCAGTATTTT. This gives the protein CASSLLLQPTDTQYF.

J is TRBJ1-2 and V is TRBV4-1; 8 nucleotides align to TRBD1. J was trimmed by 5 bases and V by 3 bases; bases with no gene match: 2. From germline, CDR1 is MGHRA and CDR2 YSYEKL. The length of the CDR3 is 13 residues. The CDR3 spells CASSHRTGYGYTF. For the CDR3, the DNA is TGCGCCAGCAGCCACCGGACAGGGTATGGCTACACCTTC.

A single count supports this clonotype. This chain uses TRBV9 with TRBJ2-6, with 7 bases aligning to TRBD1. The germline V gene encodes CDR1 SGDLS and CDR2 YYNGEE. V lost 3 bases and J lost 1; bases outside the gene matches: 10. The length of the CDR3 is 18 residues. CDR3 coding DNA: TGTGCCAGCAGCGCACGGGACGGCAGGGGGTCTGGGGCCAACGTCCTGACTTTC. It encodes CASSARDGRGSGANVLTF.

The V gene is TRBV20-1, the J gene TRBJ2-4, with D perhaps matching TRBD1 (6 bases). The CDR3 spans 17 residues. The V end was cut by 2 bases, the J end by 0 bases, with 17 bases between. Germline CDR1 DFQATT, CDR2 SNEGSKA (reference sequence). The CDR3 protein is CSARIPGQILAKNIQYF. In DNA form, the CDR3 reads TGCAGTGCTAGAATCCCGGGACAAATACTAGCCAAAAACATTCAGTACTTC.

The rearrangement joins TRBV14 to TRBJ2-7; no reliable D call. The CDR3 is made up of 16 amino acids. With 2 bases removed from V and 0 bases from J, the gap between germline ends came to 14 bases. Germline V gives CDR1 SGHDN, CDR2 FVKESK. The CDR3 reads CASSQNPTLSSYEQYF. The DNA for the CDR3 is TGTGCCAGCAGCCAAAATCCCACGCTAAGCTCCTACGAGCAGTACTTC.

The chain links TRBV4-3 to TRBJ2-6, with D perhaps matching TRBD2 (5 bases). CDR3 size: 20 residues. The germline CDR1 and CDR2 sequences are LGHNA and YSLEER. The V gene lost 0 bases and the J gene lost 0 bases, with 18 bases spanning the gap. The CDR3 DNA reads as TGCGCCAGCAGCCAAGAGGACTCCTCATATGATCACTCTGGGGCCAACGTCCTGACTTTC. As protein: CASSQEDSSYDHSGANVLTF.

V and J are TRBV7-2 and TRBJ2-3; D unclear. CDR3 length: 14 amino acids. Germline-derived CDR1 and CDR2 are SGHTA and FQGNSA. Trimming took 2 bases from V and 4 from J, leaving 10 bases between them. The CDR3 DNA follows: TGTGCCAGCAGCTTAAAGCAGGCAGCAGATACGCAGTATTTT. Protein: CASSLKQAADTQYF.